The 28 T cell receptor beta chains in this list originate from one sample, sequenced in a study of T cell repertoires in cytomegalovirus infection. No antigen has been identified for these receptors. TCRdb analysed the reads with MiXCR anew, one entry per CDR3 protein. The sample yields about 900,000 distinct CDR3 sequences, about a third seen once. This specimen consisted of cultured CD8+ T cells from PBMCs, obtained from culture after CMV antigen stimulation. The receptors were gathered from a human donor in good health (CMV status not recorded). Some clones in this sample may be carry-over from other donors' samples.

The chain recombines TRBV5-1 with TRBJ2-2; the D gene is possibly TRBD1 (7 bases). The germline V gene has CDR1 SGHRS and CDR2 YFSETQ. The CDR3 is 15 residues long. V was pared by 2 bases and J by 5 bases, with 13 bases between. CDR3 sequence: CASSFFPGGTGELFF. CDR3 sequence (DNA): TGCGCCAGCAGCTTCTTTCCAGGGGGGACCGGGGAGCTGTTTTTT.

The chain links TRBV20-1 to TRBJ2-4; D is unclear. Trimming pared 1 base from V and 0 bases from J, leaving 13 bases between. Germline lookup yields CDR1 DFQATT and CDR2 SNEGSKA (reference sequence). The CDR3 sequence is 16 residues long. CDR3 sequence: CSARVVFELAKNIQYF. CDR3 coding DNA: TGCAGTGCTAGAGTCGTTTTCGAGTTAGCCAAAAACATTCAGTACTTC.

This clonotype was counted between two and nine times. The genes are TRBV10-1 and TRBJ2-3; 11 bases match TRBD2. The length of the CDR3 is 14 residues. Per germline, CDR1 WNHNN and CDR2 SYGVQD (reference sequence). With 5 bases clipped from V and 5 bases from J, the junction kept 3 bases outside the gene matches. The DNA of the CDR3 is TGCGCCAGCAGTCGACTAGCGGGGAGAGATACGCAGTATTTT. Translating it yields CASSRLAGRDTQYF.

The gene calls are TRBV7-3 and TRBJ1-1, with D possibly TRBD1 on 5 matching bases. V lost 2 bases and J 10 bases, leaving 11 bases between the germline ends. Germline CDR1 SGHTA, CDR2 FQGTGA. This CDR3 comprises 12 residues. The CDR3 sequence is CASSLEGLRAFF. CDR3 DNA: TGTGCCAGCAGCTTAGAGGGGCTGAGAGCTTTCTTT.

The V and J genes are TRBV7-6 and TRBJ2-3, with 10 bases fitting TRBD1. In germline, CDR1 is SGHVS, CDR2 FNYEAQ. CDR3 length: 15 amino acids. With V trimmed by 4 bases and J by 4 bases, 5 bases remained unmatched. CDR3 sequence reads: CASSYPGQGSDTQYF. The CDR3 DNA sequence: TGTGCCAGCAGCTACCCGGGACAGGGGTCAGATACGCAGTATTTT. Filled out from reference TRBV7-6 and TRBJ2-3, the complete variable domain reads GAGVSQSPRYKVTKRGQDVALRCDPISGHVSLYWYRQALGQGPEFLTYFNYEAQQDKSGLPNDRFSAERPEGSISTLTIQRTEQRDSAMYRCASSYPGQGSDTQYFGPGTRLTVL.

With respect to this clonotype: Because the CDR3 is missing its conserved closing phenylalanine or tryptophan, this is likely a read error. The CDR3 DNA reads TGTGCCAGCAGTGACCCGGGGAGGTTGGGAGATACGCAGTATTCT. Encoded protein: CASSDPGRLGDTQYS. The V call is TRBV2, the J call TRBJ2-3, with a tentative D call TRBD2 (6 bases). Trimming cost V 3 bases and J 5 bases, with 15 bases left between them. CDR3 length: 15 amino acids. Looked up from germline, CDR1 is SNHLY and CDR2 is FYNNEI.

Concerning this clonotype itself: Its ends do not fully match the called genes, so a read error is possible. This CDR3 is CVSSPNTLGTGNYGYTF. The CDR3 nucleotides are TGTGTCAGCAGTCCGAATACACTCGGGACAGGCAACTATGGCTACACCTTC. The chain employs TRBV7-8 and TRBJ1-2, with 8 positions matching TRBD1. Germline V gene lookup returns CDR1 SGHVS and CDR2 FQNEAQ. This CDR3 region has 17 residues.

The chain has TRBV15 and TRBJ1-3; D is ambiguous. CDR1 LNHNV and CDR2 YYDKDF come from the germline V gene (reference sequence). The length of the CDR3 is 15 residues. Trimming took 0 bases from V and 1 from J, leaving 7 bases between them. The CDR3 bases are TGTGCCACCAGCAGAGATCGGATATCTGGAAACACCATATATTTT. Its protein is CATSRDRISGNTIYF.

V is TRBV7-3 and J is TRBJ2-2; 8 positions match TRBD1. This CDR3 comprises 16 residues. Trimming cost V 1 base and J 7 bases; bases outside gene matches: 8. Germline V gene lookup returns CDR1 SGHTA and CDR2 FQGTGA. The CDR3 DNA reads as TGTGCCAGCAGCTTAAATTCAGGGGGCTTGAGCGGGGAGCTGTTTTTT. Amino acids: CASSLNSGGLSGELFF.

The table lists this clonotype with a count of one. The chain carries TRBV10-3 and TRBJ2-2, with a weak D call TRBD1 (5 bases). This CDR3 has 14 amino acids. V lost 0 bases to trimming and J lost 6 bases, with 8 bases between them. Germline V lookup: CDR1 ENHRY, CDR2 SYGVKD. The DNA of the CDR3 is TGTGCCATCAGTGAGTCGACAGCGCCCGGGGAGCTGTTTTTT. Its translation: CAISESTAPGELFF.

This clonotype was recorded many times. This CDR3 reads CASRERDRELDEQFF. The CDR3 nucleotides read TGTGCCAGCAGGGAGCGGGACAGGGAGCTCGATGAGCAGTTCTTC. This chain links TRBV7-2 with TRBJ2-1; 9 nucleotides line up with TRBD1. The J segment lost 8 bases and the V segment lost 6 bases, leaving 11 bases of the junction unmatched. Germline V gene data show CDR1 as SGHTA and CDR2 as FQGNSA. The CDR3 extends over 15 amino acids.

This clonotype was seen a single time. This sequence joins TRBV13 and TRBJ1-4; TRBD1 agrees at 10 bases. V lost 0 bases, J lost 8 bases, and 3 bases stayed unmatched. In germline, CDR1 is PRHDT, CDR2 FYEKMQ (reference sequence). This CDR3 region has 15 residues. CDR3 sequence reads: CASSLGTGGQEKLFF. DNA of the CDR3: TGTGCCAGCAGCTTAGGGACAGGGGGCCAAGAAAAACTGTTTTTT.

This clonotype was found many times. The chain recombines TRBV7-8 with TRBJ1-1, with unresolved D. V was trimmed by 4 bases and J by 0 bases, leaving 15 bases between them. The CDR3 consists of 16 residues. The germline CDR1 and CDR2 sequences are SGHVS and FQNEAQ. The chain's CDR3 is CASSYITGYLNTEAFF. The CDR3 nucleotides read TGTGCCAGCAGCTATATAACGGGATATCTGAACACTGAAGCTTTCTTT.

This clonotype is a singleton in its sample. The chain is built from TRBV28 and TRBJ1-5; the match to TRBD1 covers 8 bases. This CDR3 contains 17 residues. From germline, CDR1 is MDHEN and CDR2 SYDVKM. V lost 3 bases, J lost 0 bases, and 7 bases stayed unmatched. CDR3 amino acids: CASSLGRDRYSNQPQHF. The CDR3 DNA is TGTGCCAGCAGTTTGGGACGGGACAGGTATAGCAATCAGCCCCAGCATTTT. The full variable domain, with the rest looked up from reference TRBV28 and TRBJ1-5, is DVKVTQSSRYLVKRTGEKVFLECVQDMDHENMFWYRQDPGLGLRLIYFSYDVKMKEKGDIPEGYSVSREKKERFSLILESASTNQTSMYLCASSLGRDRYSNQPQHFGDGTRLSIL.

This clonotype was observed a few times. The chain recombines TRBV7-9 with TRBJ1-2; maybe TRBD1 (6 bases). Per germline, CDR1 SEHNR and CDR2 FQNEAQ (reference sequence). The CDR3 is 16 amino acids. Trimming pared 5 bases from V and 3 bases from J, leaving 19 bases between. The CDR3 region is CASSPLGGARYYGYTF. Written as DNA, the CDR3 is TGTGCCAGCAGCCCTCTCGGGGGGGCGCGGTACTATGGCTACACCTTC.

The chain is built from TRBV29-1 and TRBJ1-1; no definite D call. The CDR3 extends over 13 amino acids. V shed 4 bases and J shed 4 bases, with 13 bases lying between them. From germline, CDR1 is SQVTM and CDR2 ANQGSEA. For the CDR3, the DNA is TGCAGCGTTGTAGCGGGGTCCGGCACTGAAGCTTTCTTT. Translation gives CSVVAGSGTEAFF.

The chain links TRBV6-2 or TRBV6-3 to TRBJ1-1, with D tentatively TRBD1 (5 bases). The germline gives CDR1 MNHEY, CDR2 SVGEGT. The CDR3 spans 14 residues. The V gene lost 6 bases and the J gene lost 4 bases, with 15 bases spanning the gap. The CDR3 DNA follows: TGTGCCAGCAGATGGGGGGGATTCGGCACTGAAGCTTTCTTT. Amino acid sequence: CASRWGGFGTEAFF.

This clonotype has only a few counts. The rearrangement links TRBV3-1 to TRBJ2-7; 7 nucleotides match TRBD1. The CDR3 is 15 amino acids. Per the germline V gene, CDR1 is LGHDT and CDR2 is YNNKEL (reference sequence). V lost 8 bases and J lost 5; bases outside the gene matches: 15. The CDR3 DNA reads TGTGCCAGCTTTCCTCGGACAGGCAATTCAGACGAGCAGTACTTC. It codes for CASFPRTGNSDEQYF.

The chain combines TRBV20-1 with TRBJ1-1, with D unclear. CDR1 and CDR2 (germline): DFQATT, SNEGSKA (reference sequence). Trimming pared 7 bases from V and 4 bases from J, leaving 13 bases between. The CDR3 consists of 12 residues. The CDR3, as DNA: TGCAGTGTTCCCCGACTCACCACTGAAGCTTTCTTT. Translated, it gives CSVPRLTTEAFF.

This clonotype was counted between two and nine times. The chain recombines TRBV14 with TRBJ2-3; maybe TRBD2 (6 bases). Germline V gives CDR1 SGHDN, CDR2 FVKESK. The CDR3 consists of 15 residues. V was cut by 1 base and J by 2 bases, with 10 bases left in between. The CDR3 region has the DNA TGTGCCAGCAGCCAAGGGGCTAGCGTCACAGATACGCAGTATTTT. This encodes CASSQGASVTDTQYF.

The chain uses TRBV4-1 and TRBJ2-3; 11 bases line up with TRBD2. The CDR3 consists of 18 residues. CDR1 is MGHRA, CDR2 YSYEKL, per germline. V gave up 2 bases and J gave up 0 bases; unmatched junction bases: 7. The CDR3 coding sequence is TGCGCCAGCAGCCAACTAGCGGGGGGTTCCGCTAGCACAGATACGCAGTATTTT. Translated: CASSQLAGGSASTDTQYF.

This clonotype was detected a few times. V gene TRBV27 combines with J gene TRBJ1-6; D gene ambiguous. Germline CDR1 and CDR2: MNHEY and SMNVEV (reference sequence). V was trimmed by 2 bases and J by 0 bases, leaving 11 bases between them. This CDR3 is built from 17 residues. CDR3 in amino acids: CASSLAGDGSYNSPLHF. The CDR3 nucleotides are TGTGCCAGCAGTTTAGCTGGGGATGGCTCCTATAATTCACCCCTCCACTTT.

The V call is TRBV2, the J call TRBJ2-4, with D tentatively TRBD1 (6 bases). This CDR3 contains 14 residues. The germline gives CDR1 SNHLY, CDR2 FYNNEI. Deletions cut 6 bases from V and 4 bases from J, with 13 bases between. The CDR3 nucleotides read TGTGCCAGCAGAATACAGGGTTTGAAAAACATTCAGTACTTC. Its protein is CASRIQGLKNIQYF.

Concerning this clonotype: Mismatch with germline at one junction end may stem from a read error. The CDR3 nucleotides are TGTGTCAGCAGCCTGACAGGGGGCCGGGGGGAGATGCCCCAGCATTTT. Amino acid sequence: CVSSLTGGRGEMPQHF. The chain uses TRBV27 and TRBJ1-5, with 10 bases aligning to TRBD1. The CDR3 is made up of 16 amino acids. Germline V gives CDR1 MNHEY, CDR2 SMNVEV (reference sequence).

The V call is TRBV28, the J call TRBJ1-5; D gene ambiguous. The length of the CDR3 is 18 residues. Looked up from germline, CDR1 is MDHEN and CDR2 is SYDVKM. With 5 bases removed from V and 2 bases from J, the gap between germline ends came to 22 bases. This CDR3 is CASSPYLDSQRGNQPQHF. The CDR3 DNA is TGTGCCAGCAGTCCGTACCTCGACTCCCAACGAGGCAATCAGCCCCAGCATTTT. Drawing the rest from reference TRBV28 and TRBJ1-5, the complete variable domain is DVKVTQSSRYLVKRTGEKVFLECVQDMDHENMFWYRQDPGLGLRLIYFSYDVKMKEKGDIPEGYSVSREKKERFSLILESASTNQTSMYLCASSPYLDSQRGNQPQHFGDGTRLSIL.

This clonotype was observed a single time. The V gene is TRBV19, the J gene TRBJ1-2, with 7 bases aligning to TRBD1. Germline loops: CDR1 LNHDA, CDR2 SQIVND (reference sequence). J lost 5 bases, V lost 5 bases, and 11 bases had no gene match. There are 15 residues in the CDR3. The CDR3 DNA reads TGTGCCAGTAGTCCGACCTCGACAGGGACTTATGGCTACACCTTC. Translating gives CASSPTSTGTYGYTF. The full variable domain, with the rest looked up from reference TRBV19 and TRBJ1-2, is DGGITQSPKYLFRKEGQNVTLSCEQNLNHDAMYWYRQDPGQGLRLIYYSQIVNDFQKGDIAEGYSVSREKKESFPLTVTSAQKNPTAFYLCASSPTSTGTYGYTFGSGTRLTVV.

As regards this clonotype: Germline and junction disagree at one end, which may indicate a read error. DNA for the CDR3: TGTGCCAGCAGTTTCCGGGACCATTCCGGTGGCAAAAACTTTCAGTACTTC. Translation: CASSFRDHSGGKNFQYF. This rearrangement joins TRBV27 to TRBJ2-4, with D possibly being TRBD1 or TRBD2 (5 bases each). The CDR3 totals 17 residues. In germline, CDR1 is MNHEY, CDR2 SMNVEV (reference sequence).

Here the CDR3 DNA reads TGTGCCAGCAGTATGAGGTCGGTGAACACTGAAGCTTTCTTT. Translated, it gives CASSMRSVNTEAFF. V is TRBV11-2 and J is TRBJ1-1, with D unclear. V lost 6 bases and J 0 bases, leaving 11 bases between the germline ends. In germline, CDR1 is SGHAT, CDR2 FQNNGV. The CDR3 is 14 amino acids.